This TCR beta chain came from a study of blood T cell repertoires in COVID-19. As handled by the study authors: Quantification of nucleated cells was approximated via reference gene primer amplification. Only in-frame clones appear in the TCRdb table, and some are missing; sequencing was by immunoSEQ multiplex PCR. For V, J and clone size, that table is used; D and trimming come from the DNA. The profile shows approximately 280,000 clones, roughly 89% of them singletons. The V gene lost 0 bases and the J gene lost 7 bases, with 16 bases spanning the gap. The germline CDR1 and CDR2 sequences are MNHEY and SVGAGI. This CDR3 region has 16 residues.

The chain couples TRBV6-5 to TRBJ2-1; a possible D gene is TRBD2 (7 bases). This receptor was taken from a man aged 35-49 years with acute or convalescent COVID-19. Sequenced material: peripheral blood. The CDR3 protein is CASSYSRGGAGNEQFF. The DNA for the CDR3 is TGTGCCAGCAGTTACTCGAGAGGGGGGGCAGGAAATGAGCAGTTCTTC.